A single sample is the source of the 32 T cell receptor beta chains below, sequenced in a study of shared clonotypes between healthy human individuals. The table came from immunoSEQ multiplex PCR; TCRdb's copy has only in-frame clones and leaves some out. This table holds more than 400,000 clones, approximately 94% found once. The sample taken for sequencing was naive CD4+ T cells sorted from blood. Subset reported: CD45RA+ positively selected. These receptors originate from a woman in her 30s in good health.

This clone was counted once. The CDR3 here is CAIRSGSGRDDSYEQYF. For the CDR3, the DNA is TGTGCCATCCGAAGCGGTAGCGGGAGGGATGACTCCTACGAGCAGTACTTC. The genes are TRBV10-3 and TRBJ2-7; 11 bases are a match to TRBD2. CDR1 is ENHRY, CDR2 SYGVKD, per germline. The CDR3 is made up of 17 amino acids. Losses at the gene ends were 8 bases for V and 0 bases for J; bases not matched to a gene: 12.

V gene TRBV2 combines with J gene TRBJ2-5; D remains unclear. V lost 3 bases, J lost 2 bases, and 7 bases lay in between. The CDR3 runs to 13 residues. Germline CDR1 reads SNHLY; CDR2 reads FYNNEI. CDR3 DNA: TGTGCCAGCAGTGACTCGAGACAAGAGACCCAGTACTTC. The encoded protein is CASSDSRQETQYF.

In DNA, the CDR3 is TGTGCCAGCAACCACAGGGGGGAGGATACGCAGTATTTT. It is translated as CASNHRGEDTQYF. The chain joins TRBV6-5 to TRBJ2-3; 8 bases map to TRBD1. This CDR3 is 13 amino acids long. The trim removed 7 bases at V and 6 bases at J, leaving 6 bases unmatched. Germline CDR1 MNHEY, CDR2 SVGAGI.

The chain has TRBV10-2 and TRBJ2-2; perhaps TRBD2 as D (5 bases). Trimming removed 7 bases from V and 6 bases from J, with 12 bases in between. This CDR3 region has 13 residues. Germline V gene sequence: CDR1 WSHSY, CDR2 SAAADI. The CDR3 DNA sequence: TGCGCCAGCATACCGGGAAAGGCCGGGGAGCTGTTTTTT. This codes for CASIPGKAGELFF.

The rearrangement links TRBV23-1 to TRBJ2-7; D gene ambiguous. TRBV23-1 is noted as an ORF with a role that remains uncertain. V shed 0 bases and J shed 3 bases, with 18 bases lying between them. The CDR3 runs 17 residues. In DNA, the CDR3 is TGCGCCAGCAGTCAATCCACCTTAGGCAGGCAAATCTACGAGCAGTACTTC. As protein: CASSQSTLGRQIYEQYF.

The rearrangement joins TRBV6-6 to TRBJ2-7; 8 bases fit TRBD2. This CDR3 comprises 16 residues. With 0 bases clipped from V and 6 bases from J, the junction kept 10 bases outside the gene matches. CDR1 MNHNY and CDR2 SVGAGI come from the germline V gene (reference sequence). The CDR3 DNA is TGTGCCAGCAGTTACTCGATGACGGCGGGAGGTAGCGAGCAGTACTTC. Protein product: CASSYSMTAGGSEQYF.

This chain joins TRBV15 and TRBJ1-5; 10 bases agree with TRBD1. CDR1 is LNHNV and CDR2 is YYDKDF in the germline V gene (reference sequence). With 3 bases clipped from V and 3 bases from J, the junction kept 5 bases outside the gene matches. There are 16 residues in the CDR3. CDR3 loop: CATSRTDRGFNQPQHF. In nucleotides, the CDR3 is TGTGCCACCAGCAGGACGGACAGGGGGTTCAATCAGCCCCAGCATTTT.

This chain joins TRBV6-1 and TRBJ2-7; 10 nucleotides align to TRBD2. The CDR3 is 15 residues long. The trim removed 2 bases at V and 2 bases at J, leaving 3 bases unmatched. Germline CDR1 MNHNS, CDR2 SASEGT. Written as DNA, the CDR3 is TGTGCCAGCAGTGAAATACTAGCGGGAACCTACGAGCAGTACTTC. It codes for CASSEILAGTYEQYF.

This clone was seen only once. The chain is built from TRBV27 and TRBJ2-3; 11 bases are a match to TRBD1. Looked up from germline, CDR1 is MNHEY and CDR2 is SMNVEV (reference sequence). V shed 3 bases, J shed 5 bases, and the junction held 4 bases outside the gene matches. The CDR3 runs 15 residues. Here the CDR3 reads CASSFGQGAGDTQYF. CDR3 nucleotide sequence: TGTGCCAGCAGTTTCGGACAGGGGGCGGGAGATACGCAGTATTTT.

The chain couples TRBV19 to TRBJ1-2; 9 bases align to TRBD1. CDR3 size: 16 residues. The V gene end was trimmed by 5 bases and the J gene end by 7 bases; junction bases not matched to a gene: 14. Per germline, CDR1 LNHDA and CDR2 SQIVND (reference sequence). CDR3 nucleotides: TGTGCCAGTAGTTTGCCTAACCCGGGACAGGGACTTGGCTACACCTTC. It codes for CASSLPNPGQGLGYTF.

The chain employs TRBV6-5 and TRBJ2-3, with D unresolved. The V gene lost 8 bases and the J gene lost 6 bases, with 18 bases spanning the gap. The CDR3 consists of 14 residues. The V gene's germline CDR1 is MNHEY and CDR2 SVGAGI. The CDR3 coding sequence is TGTGCCAGCCGAAATCTTAAGGGTGGGGATACGCAGTATTTT. Its translation is CASRNLKGGDTQYF.

CDR3 coding DNA: TGCGCCAGCAGCCTACTAGCGGGCAAGGTTTATGAGCAGTTCTTC. This sequence encodes CASSLLAGKVYEQFF. The rearrangement links TRBV5-1 to TRBJ2-1, with 9 nucleotides matching TRBD2. CDR1 SGHRS and CDR2 YFSETQ come from the germline V gene. V lost 4 bases, J lost 8 bases, and 10 bases stayed unmatched. This CDR3 is 15 amino acids long.

The J gene is TRBJ2-7, the V gene TRBV5-6; the D call may be TRBD1 or TRBD2 (6 bases each). The germline V and J ends were trimmed by 0 bases and 3 bases, with 10 bases remaining between them. Germline assignment: CDR1 SGHDT and CDR2 YYEEEE. The CDR3 contains 14 residues. The CDR3 loop reads CASSLEGGLYEQYF. DNA of the CDR3: TGTGCCAGCAGCTTGGAAGGGGGACTCTACGAGCAGTACTTC. Looking up the rest from reference TRBV5-6 and TRBJ2-7 gives the full variable domain: DAGVTQSPTHLIKTRGQQVTLRCSPKSGHDTVSWYQQALGQGPQFIFQYYEEEERQRGNFPDRFSGHQFPNYSSELNVNALLLGDSALYLCASSLEGGLYEQYFGPGTRLTVT.

The chain is built from TRBV6-5 and TRBJ1-1; the D is unclear. V was pared by 2 bases and J by 4 bases, with 14 bases between. Germline lookup yields CDR1 MNHEY and CDR2 SVGAGI. This CDR3 is 15 amino acids long. The CDR3 spells CASSYGGGSVTEAFF. The CDR3, as DNA: TGTGCCAGCAGTTACGGTGGAGGGTCGGTCACTGAAGCTTTCTTT.

The J gene is TRBJ2-5, the V gene TRBV5-1; TRBD2 might be the D (6 bases). V gave up 2 bases and J gave up 0 bases, with 11 bases separating them. The CDR3 runs 15 residues. Germline CDR1 and CDR2: SGHRS and YFSETQ. The CDR3, as DNA: TGCGCCAGCAGCTTTGCTCTAGCGTACCAAGAGACCCAGTACTTC. The encoded protein is CASSFALAYQETQYF.

The V and J genes are TRBV11-1 and TRBJ2-3; TRBD2 aligns across 9 bases. This CDR3 is 13 amino acids long. V shed 8 bases, J shed 6 bases, and the junction held 6 bases outside the gene matches. Per germline, CDR1 SGHAT and CDR2 FQDESV (reference sequence). CDR3: CASGREGQDTQYF. The DNA of the CDR3 is TGTGCCAGCGGGCGGGAGGGCCAGGATACGCAGTATTTT. Variable domain in full (rest from reference TRBV11-1 and TRBJ2-3): EAEVAQSPRYKITEKSQAVAFWCDPISGHATLYWYRQILGQGPELLVQFQDESVVDDSQLPKDRFSAERLKGVDSTLKIQPAELGDSAMYLCASGREGQDTQYFGPGTRLTVL.

Concerning this clone itself: The same CDR3 arises from other DNA sequences in this sample as well. This chain links TRBV5-1 with TRBJ1-2; D ambiguous. The CDR3 extends over 14 amino acids. CDR1 SGHRS and CDR2 YFSETQ come from the germline V gene. The germline V and J ends were trimmed by 1 base and 8 bases, with 15 bases remaining between them. The CDR3 DNA sequence: TGCGCCAGCAGCTTGAGCGGTCCGGATGAGGGCTACACCTTC. Protein sequence: CASSLSGPDEGYTF.

The chain combines TRBV20-1 with TRBJ2-7; D gene unclear. V lost 3 bases and J lost 7, with 10 bases in between. Germline CDR1 and CDR2: DFQATT and SNEGSKA (reference sequence). CDR3 length equals 11 residues. CDR3 sequence (DNA): TGCAGTGCTAGTAAAATCGGGGAGCAGTACTTC. Translated, it gives CSASKIGEQYF.

The genes are TRBV12-5 and TRBJ2-2; 8 nucleotides agree with TRBD2. The V gene's germline CDR1 is LGHNT and CDR2 FRNRAP. The trim removed 1 base at V and 5 bases at J, leaving 9 bases unmatched. The CDR3 is made up of 17 amino acids. In DNA, the CDR3 is TGTGCTAGTGGTTTGGCCTCGACTAGCGACACGACCGGGGAGCTGTTTTTT. Its protein product is CASGLASTSDTTGELFF.

This chain uses TRBV19 with TRBJ1-5; no firm D call. CDR3 length: 13 residues. V gave up 7 bases and J gave up 0 bases, with 7 bases separating them. Looked up from germline, CDR1 is LNHDA and CDR2 is SQIVND (reference sequence). The CDR3 nucleotides read TGTGCCAGTAAACTGTATAGCAATCAGCCCCAGCATTTT. It encodes CASKLYSNQPQHF.

Written as DNA, the CDR3 is TGTGCCAGCTTGCGAGAGGAAGACTACGAGCAGTACTTC. Translating gives CASLREEDYEQYF. The chain combines TRBV6-1 with TRBJ2-7; D is uncertain. Trimming pared 8 bases from V and 3 bases from J, leaving 14 bases between. The V gene's germline CDR1 is MNHNS and CDR2 SASEGT. The CDR3 runs 13 residues.

The gene calls are TRBV7-8 and TRBJ2-2; D perhaps matches TRBD2 (6 bases). Germline-derived CDR1 and CDR2 are SGHVS and FQNEAQ. There are 14 residues in the CDR3. The ends were cut back, 10 bases at V and 0 bases at J, with 12 bases in the middle. The CDR3, as DNA: TGTGCCACAAAGGGCGGGACGAACACCGGGGAGCTGTTTTTT. Residues: CATKGGTNTGELFF.

On this clone itself: The sample carries other DNA sequences with the same CDR3. This sequence joins TRBV6-5 and TRBJ2-7; D may correspond to TRBD1 or TRBD2 (5 bases each). Germline CDR1 reads MNHEY; CDR2 reads SVGAGI. V was clipped by 0 bases and J by 2 bases, with 8 bases between them. The CDR3 covers 14 residues. CDR3 sequence: CASSYSRGPYEQYF. The DNA of the CDR3 is TGTGCCAGCAGTTACTCGAGGGGACCCTACGAGCAGTACTTC.

This chain links TRBV5-1 with TRBJ1-2; 7 nucleotides agree with TRBD1. With V trimmed by 4 bases and J by 5 bases, 14 bases remained unmatched. Germline V gene sequence: CDR1 SGHRS, CDR2 YFSETQ. This CDR3 has 16 residues. The CDR3 bases are TGCGCCAGCAGCCCGGGGACAGAAGGGACCGCATATGGCTACACCTTC. Its translation is CASSPGTEGTAYGYTF.

The J gene is TRBJ2-5, the V gene TRBV6-1; tentatively, D is TRBD2 (5 bases). This CDR3 is 14 amino acids long. Germline lookup yields CDR1 MNHNS and CDR2 SASEGT. Trimming took 3 bases from V and 5 from J, leaving 13 bases between them. The CDR3 sequence is CASSEFGGWETQYF. In nucleotides, the CDR3 is TGTGCCAGCAGTGAGTTTGGCGGGTGGGAGACCCAGTACTTC.

In DNA form, the CDR3 reads TGTGCCAGCAGTTTGATTCTTTCTAGCGGGAGACCAGATACGCAGTATTTT. Translation: CASSLILSSGRPDTQYF. The rearrangement uses TRBV28 and TRBJ2-3; 10 bases align to TRBD2. Germline-derived CDR1 and CDR2 are MDHEN and SYDVKM. The CDR3 is made up of 17 amino acids. V was clipped by 3 bases and J by 4 bases; unmatched bases: 10.

V gene TRBV28 combines with J gene TRBJ1-3, with 8 bases lining up with TRBD1. This CDR3 has 14 residues. With 8 bases clipped from V and 5 bases from J, the junction kept 8 bases outside the gene matches. In germline, CDR1 is MDHEN, CDR2 SYDVKM. This CDR3 reads CASRQTGARNTIYF. The CDR3, as DNA: TGTGCCAGCCGCCAGACAGGGGCCCGAAACACCATATATTTT. Supplemented by reference TRBV28 and TRBJ1-3, the full variable domain reads DVKVTQSSRYLVKRTGEKVFLECVQDMDHENMFWYRQDPGLGLRLIYFSYDVKMKEKGDIPEGYSVSREKKERFSLILESASTNQTSMYLCASRQTGARNTIYFGEGSWLTVV.

This clone was seen only a few times. The chain links TRBV28 to TRBJ1-4, with TRBD1 matching 7 bases. The CDR3 has 14 amino acids. Trimming took 6 bases from V and 3 from J; bases not matched to a gene: 4. From germline, CDR1 is MDHEN and CDR2 SYDVKM. For the CDR3, the DNA is TGTGCCAGCAGACCGGGACAGCCTAATGAAAAACTGTTTTTT. It yields the protein CASRPGQPNEKLFF.

This chain uses TRBV29-1 with TRBJ2-3; D is ambiguous. Germline assignment: CDR1 SQVTM and CDR2 ANQGSEA. Deletions cut 4 bases from V and 1 base from J, with 6 bases between. This CDR3 comprises 12 residues. In nucleotides, the CDR3 is TGCAGCGTTGGCCAGGGCACAGATACGCAGTATTTT. It translates to CSVGQGTDTQYF.

J is TRBJ2-3 and V is TRBV12-2; the table's TRBD2 call for D was not verified on the DNA. TRBV12-2 is listed as a pseudogene. CDR3 size: 16 residues. The CDR3 reads CASRISPASGTDTQYF. CDR3 coding DNA: TGTGCAAGTCGTATAAGCCCGGCTAGCGGAACAGATACGCAGTATTTT.

The rearrangement links TRBV27 to TRBJ2-7; TRBD2 matches 9 bases. V shed 6 bases and J 2 bases; nucleotides not matched to a gene: 14. This CDR3 is built from 17 residues. Germline V gives CDR1 MNHEY, CDR2 SMNVEV (reference sequence). CDR3 region: CASSQGQPGLAPYEQYF. CDR3 bases: TGTGCCAGCAGCCAGGGACAGCCGGGACTAGCCCCCTACGAGCAGTACTTC.

The chain combines TRBV28 with TRBJ1-1; D may be TRBD1 (5 bases). Per the germline V gene, CDR1 is MDHEN and CDR2 is SYDVKM. The CDR3 extends over 18 amino acids. Trimming took 4 bases from V and 0 from J, leaving 21 bases between them. CDR3 sequence reads: CASSSRQKLSTMNTEAFF. Written as DNA, the CDR3 is TGTGCCAGCAGTTCCCGACAGAAACTATCCACCATGAACACTGAAGCTTTCTTT.